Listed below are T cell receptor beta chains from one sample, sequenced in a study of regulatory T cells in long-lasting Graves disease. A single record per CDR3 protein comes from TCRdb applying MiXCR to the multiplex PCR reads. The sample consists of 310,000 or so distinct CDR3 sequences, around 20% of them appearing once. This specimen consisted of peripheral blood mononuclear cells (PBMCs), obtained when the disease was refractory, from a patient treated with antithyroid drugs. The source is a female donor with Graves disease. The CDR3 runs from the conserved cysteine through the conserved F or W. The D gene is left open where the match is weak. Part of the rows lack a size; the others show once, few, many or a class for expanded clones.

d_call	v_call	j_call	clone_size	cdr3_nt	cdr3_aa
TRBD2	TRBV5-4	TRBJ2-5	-	TGTGCCAGCAGCGTTTCGGGGGGGGGGCAAGAGACCCAGTACTTC	CASSVSGGGQETQYF
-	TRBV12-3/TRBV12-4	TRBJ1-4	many	TGTGCCAGCAGTTTATTCAGGGAGGGGAAACTGTTTTTT	CASSLFREGKLFF
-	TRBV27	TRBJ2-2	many	TGTGCCAGCAGTTTATCTGCAAGGTCCGGGGAGCTGTTTTTT	CASSLSARSGELFF
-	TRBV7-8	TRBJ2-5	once	TGTGCCAGCAGCTTCGGACCCGGGACTCGACAAGAGACCCAGTACTTC	CASSFGPGTRQETQYF
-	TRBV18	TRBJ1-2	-	TGTGCCAGCTCATCCGACAGATCCTATGGCTACACCTTC	CASSSDRSYGYTF
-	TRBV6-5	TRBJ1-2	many	TGTGCCAGCAGTTACGGGAAAACCTATGGCTACACCTTC	CASSYGKTYGYTF
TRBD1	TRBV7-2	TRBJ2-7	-	TGTGCCAGCAGCCCGGGACAGGCGCCCTCCTACGAGCAGTACTTC	CASSPGQAPSYEQYF
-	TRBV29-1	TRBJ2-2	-	TGCAGCGTTGACACCGGGGAGCTGTTTTTT	CSVDTGELFF
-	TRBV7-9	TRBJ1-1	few	TGTGCCAGCAGTTCTTACAGGAGATCAAACACTGAAGCTTTCTTT	CASSSYRRSNTEAFF
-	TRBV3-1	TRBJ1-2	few	TGTGCCAGCAGCCAAGGACAGGCATCCTATGGCTACACCTTC	CASSQGQASYGYTF
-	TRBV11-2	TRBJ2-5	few	TGTGCCAGCAGCTTAGATTCCTTCGGAACCTCAGGGACCCAGTACTTC	CASSLDSFGTSGTQYF
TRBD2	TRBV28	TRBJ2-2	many	TGTGCCAGCAGTCCTAGCGGGAGGGCCACCGGGGAGCTGTTTTTT	CASSPSGRATGELFF
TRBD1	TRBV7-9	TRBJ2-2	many	TGTGCCAGCAGCCCGGGCAGGGGGCGAAACACCGGGGAGCTGTTTTTT	CASSPGRGRNTGELFF
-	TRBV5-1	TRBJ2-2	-	TGCGCCAGCAGCTTGCTACAGGGACGAACCGGGGAGCTGTTTTTT	CASSLLQGRTGELFF
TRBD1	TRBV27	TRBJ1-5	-	TGTGCCAGCAGTTTGCGAATTGGGACAGCTAGCAATCAGCCCCAGCATTTT	CASSLRIGTASNQPQHF
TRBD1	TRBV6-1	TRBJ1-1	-	TGTGCCAGCAGTGACAGGGGGCTAAGTGAAGCTTTCTTT	CASSDRGLSEAFF
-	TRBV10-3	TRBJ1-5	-	TGTGCCATCAGTGACAGATGGAATCAGCCCCAGCATTTT	CAISDRWNQPQHF
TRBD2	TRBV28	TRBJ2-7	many	TGTGCCAGTCTAGCGGGAGGCAGCTCCTACGAGCAGTACTTC	CASLAGGSSYEQYF
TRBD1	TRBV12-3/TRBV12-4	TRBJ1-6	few	TGTGCCAGCACCCTAAGACAGGGTGGGTCACCCCTCCACTTT	CASTLRQGGSPLHF
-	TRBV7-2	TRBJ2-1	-	TGTGCCAGCAGGGTGGGCGGGGGCCGGAATGAGCAGTTCTTC	CASRVGGGRNEQFF
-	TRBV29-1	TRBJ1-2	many	TGCAGCGTTGAAGATACTACGTTAGGCTACACCTTC	CSVEDTTLGYTF
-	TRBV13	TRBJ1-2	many	TGTGCCAGCAGCTTGGCCCGGCATGGCTACACCTTC	CASSLARHGYTF
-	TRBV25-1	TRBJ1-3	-	TGTGCCAGCAGTGAAAGCCCCGGAAACACCATATATTTT	CASSESPGNTIYF
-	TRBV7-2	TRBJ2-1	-	TGTGCCAGCAGCCCCCGGATAAAGGGGCGGTCCTACAATGAGCAGTTCTTC	CASSPRIKGRSYNEQFF
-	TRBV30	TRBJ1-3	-	TGTGCCTGGAGCAGGGGTTCTAGTGGAAACACCATATATTTT	CAWSRGSSGNTIYF
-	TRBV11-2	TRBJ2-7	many	TGTGCCAGCAGCCCAATTGACCGAAGCTCCTACGAGCAGTACTTC	CASSPIDRSSYEQYF
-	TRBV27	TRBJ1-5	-	TGTGCCAGCAGTTTAGGGGTCTCCGGGCAGCCCCAGCATTTT	CASSLGVSGQPQHF
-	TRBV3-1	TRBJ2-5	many	TGTGCCAGCAGCCCGTGGGGGGCGGAAGAGACCCAGTACTTC	CASSPWGAEETQYF
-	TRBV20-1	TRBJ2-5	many	TGCAGTGCTAGAGCCCGGCCGGGACTGGAGACCCAGTACTTC	CSARARPGLETQYF
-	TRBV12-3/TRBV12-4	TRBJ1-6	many	TGTGCCACCCCGCCAGGAGGGAATTCACCCCTCCACTTT	CATPPGGNSPLHF
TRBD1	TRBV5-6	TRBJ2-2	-	TGTGCCAGCACCCTGGGACAGGGAAACACCGGGGAGCTGTTTTTT	CASTLGQGNTGELFF
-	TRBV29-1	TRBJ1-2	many	TGCAGCGTTGATTCAGGCAGGGGTGAATTCCCTAACTATGGCTACACCTTC	CSVDSGRGEFPNYGYTF
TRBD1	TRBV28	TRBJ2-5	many	TGTGCCAGCAGTAACCTCGGACAGGGGGTCGGGGAGACCCAGTACTTC	CASSNLGQGVGETQYF
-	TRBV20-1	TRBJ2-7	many	TGCAGTTCGGAGGGGGCATCGTACGAGCAGTACTTC	CSSEGASYEQYF
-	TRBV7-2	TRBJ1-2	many	TGCGCCAGCAGCCCCGGACGGGCCTATGGCTACACCTTC	CASSPGRAYGYTF
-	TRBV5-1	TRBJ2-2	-	TGCGCCAGCAGCTTGGACACCGCGAACACCGGGGAGCTGTTTTTT	CASSLDTANTGELFF
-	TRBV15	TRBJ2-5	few	TGTGCCACCAGCAGAGCTCCAACTGAGGGGCAAGAGACCCAGTACTTC	CATSRAPTEGQETQYF
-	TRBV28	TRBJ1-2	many	TGTGCCAGCACCCCTGGACCCGCCTCAAGCTACACCTTC	CASTPGPASSYTF
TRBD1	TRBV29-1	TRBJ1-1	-	TGCAGCGTTGGGGGTCAGGGGGACACTGAAGCTTTCTTT	CSVGGQGDTEAFF
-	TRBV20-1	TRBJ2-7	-	TGCAGTGCTCCCCCCCCCGGGAGCGACGAGCAGTACTTC	CSAPPPGSDEQYF